The 13 T cell receptor beta chains given below trace back to one sample, sequenced in a study of CD8+ T cells in alopecia areata. cDNA reverse transcribed from extracted RNA served as the sequencing template. Sequencing was performed with immunoSEQ multiplex PCR; in TCRdb, only in-frame clones are kept and a portion is missing. The profile shows more than 95,000 clones, roughly two fifths of them singletons. Sequencing was carried out using CD4+ T cells sorted from blood. The receptors shown here come from a human donor with alopecia areata.

The chain links TRBV5-1 to TRBJ2-2; D ambiguous. Germline values: CDR1 SGHRS, CDR2 YFSETQ. Between the trimmed V and J ends, which lost 2 bases and 0 bases, there was a span of 8 bases. The CDR3 consists of 15 residues. The CDR3 nucleotides read TGCGCCAGCAGCTTCTACTCTACGAACACCGGGGAGCTGTTTTTT. Its translation: CASSFYSTNTGELFF.

The V call is TRBV7-8, the J call TRBJ1-5; 8 bases are shared with TRBD1. The germline CDR1 and CDR2 sequences are SGHVS and FQNEAQ. The junction had 1 base not matched to a gene; V was cut back by 0 bases and J by 3 bases. The CDR3 is 15 residues long. CDR3 sequence (DNA): TGTGCCAGCAGCTTAGCGGGACAGGTCAATCAGCCCCAGCATTTT. This gives the protein CASSLAGQVNQPQHF.

This clone was found once. The chain employs TRBV5-1 and TRBJ2-2; 10 nucleotides agree with TRBD1. This CDR3 region has 16 residues. Looked up from germline, CDR1 is SGHRS and CDR2 is YFSETQ. The V and J ends lost 4 bases and 2 bases, in that order; junction bases with no gene match: 5. In DNA form, the CDR3 reads TGCGCCAGCAGCCCAAGGACAGGGGGTAACACCGGGGAGCTGTTTTTT. This encodes CASSPRTGGNTGELFF.

This chain connects TRBV29-1 to TRBJ1-1; D may be TRBD1 (5 bases). In germline, CDR1 is SQVTM, CDR2 ANQGSEA. Between the trimmed V and J ends, which lost 5 bases and 8 bases, there was a span of 21 bases. CDR3 length: 14 amino acids. CDR3 amino acids: CSVMVQAITEEAFF. CDR3 DNA sequence: TGCAGCGTTATGGTACAGGCTATTACAGAGGAAGCTTTCTTT.

The chain recombines TRBV30 with TRBJ2-4; tentative D call: TRBD2 (6 bases). Trimming left V 0 bases short and J 0 bases short, with 9 bases between. The CDR3 loop spans 15 amino acids. In germline, CDR1 is GTSNPN, CDR2 SVGIG (reference sequence). The CDR3 DNA follows: TGTGCCTGGAGTGTACCGGGACTAGCCAAAAACATTCAGTACTTC. Protein product: CAWSVPGLAKNIQYF.

The chain joins TRBV5-1 to TRBJ2-5; no clear D. The V and J ends lost 0 bases and 0 bases respectively, with 6 bases between them. The germline CDR1 and CDR2 sequences are SGHRS and YFSETQ. CDR3 length equals 14 residues. CDR3 residues: CASSLGQNQETQYF. The CDR3 nucleotides read TGCGCCAGCAGCTTGGGGCAGAACCAAGAGACCCAGTACTTC.

This chain uses TRBV30 with TRBJ2-7; TRBD2 is a possible D gene (5 bases). The CDR3 length is 12 residues. Germline lookup yields CDR1 GTSNPN and CDR2 SVGIG (reference sequence). Trimming stripped 1 base from V and 11 bases from J, with 15 bases between. The CDR3 spells CAWSAPGRVKYF. CDR3 in DNA: TGTGCCTGGAGTGCCCCCGGGCGGGTTAAGTACTTC.

The rearrangement joins TRBV5-4 to TRBJ2-1, with 11 nucleotides matching TRBD2. This CDR3 spans 12 amino acids. Germline trimming cut 3 bases from V and 11 bases from J; bases unmatched to any gene: 1. CDR1 is SGHNT and CDR2 is YYREEE in the germline V gene (reference sequence). CDR3 DNA sequence: TGTGCCAGCAGCTCTAGCGGGGGGAAGCAGTTCTTC. Translation: CASSSSGGKQFF.

This clone was found once. This chain links TRBV20-1 with TRBJ2-5; tentatively, D is TRBD1 (6 bases). Trimming took off 7 bases at V and 5 bases at J, with 11 bases between the two ends. Germline-derived CDR1 and CDR2 are DFQATT and SNEGSKA (reference sequence). This CDR3 comprises 11 residues. The CDR3 DNA reads as TGCAGTGGGCTAAGGGGGGAGACCCAGTACTTC. It yields the protein CSGLRGETQYF.

CDR3 amino acids: CATSTTGGTQYF. The CDR3 DNA reads as TGTGCCACCAGCACGACAGGGGGGACCCAGTACTTC. The chain joins TRBV15 to TRBJ2-5; TRBD1 agrees at 9 bases. This CDR3 is 12 amino acids long. CDR1 is LNHNV and CDR2 is YYDKDF in the germline V gene (reference sequence). J was trimmed by 7 bases and V by 4 bases; bases with no gene match: 1. The full variable domain, in which reference TRBV15 and TRBJ2-5 provide the parts outside the CDR3, is DAMVIQNPRYQVTQFGKPVTLSCSQTLNHNVMYWYQQKSSQAPKLLFHYYDKDFNNEADTPDNFQSRRPNTSFCFLDIRSPGLGDTAMYLCATSTTGGTQYFGPGTRLLVL.

This clone was seen a few times. The chain employs TRBV4-2 and TRBJ1-3; D is uncertain. CDR1 and CDR2 (germline): LGHNA, YNFKEQ. V lost 3 bases, J lost 4 bases, and 10 bases lay in between. This CDR3 has 14 residues. CDR3: CASSHIQTGNTIYF. The CDR3 DNA follows: TGTGCCAGCAGCCATATTCAGACCGGAAACACCATATATTTT.

This clone was seen only a few times. This chain connects TRBV27 to TRBJ2-3; unclear D gene. Germline CDR1 reads MNHEY; CDR2 reads SMNVEV (reference sequence). The CDR3 is made up of 13 amino acids. V dropped 6 bases and J dropped 2 bases, with 9 bases sitting between them. The CDR3 coding sequence is TGTGCCAGCAGACAAACACCCACAGATACGCAGTATTTT. Translated, it gives CASRQTPTDTQYF.

The table lists this clone with a few counts. This chain links TRBV7-2 with TRBJ1-1, with D possibly TRBD1 on 6 matching bases. The germline V gene has CDR1 SGHTA and CDR2 FQGNSA. V lost 7 bases, J lost 0 bases, and 18 bases lay in between. The CDR3 is 16 amino acids. The CDR3 nucleotides read TGTGCCAGCACCCCACAACAGGGCAGCATGAACACTGAAGCTTTCTTT. Translation: CASTPQQGSMNTEAFF.